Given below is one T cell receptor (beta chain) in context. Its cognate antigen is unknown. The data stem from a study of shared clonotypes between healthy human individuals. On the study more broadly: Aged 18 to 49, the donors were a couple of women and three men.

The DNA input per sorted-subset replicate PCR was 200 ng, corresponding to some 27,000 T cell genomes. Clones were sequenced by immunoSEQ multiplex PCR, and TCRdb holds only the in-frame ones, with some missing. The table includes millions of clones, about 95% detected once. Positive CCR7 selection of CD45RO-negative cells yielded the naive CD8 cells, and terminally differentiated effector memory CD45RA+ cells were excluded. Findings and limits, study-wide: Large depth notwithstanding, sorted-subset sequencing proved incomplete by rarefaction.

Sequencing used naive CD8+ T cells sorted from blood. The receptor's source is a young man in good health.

The CDR3 sequence is CASSHDPGAGELFF. The CDR3 nucleotides are TGCGCCAGCAGCCATGACCCTGGCGCCGGGGAGCTGTTTTTT. The chain carries TRBV4-1 and TRBJ2-2, with D unresolved. The CDR3 length is 14 residues. Deletions cut 3 bases from V and 6 bases from J, with 11 bases between. Per germline, CDR1 MGHRA and CDR2 YSYEKL.